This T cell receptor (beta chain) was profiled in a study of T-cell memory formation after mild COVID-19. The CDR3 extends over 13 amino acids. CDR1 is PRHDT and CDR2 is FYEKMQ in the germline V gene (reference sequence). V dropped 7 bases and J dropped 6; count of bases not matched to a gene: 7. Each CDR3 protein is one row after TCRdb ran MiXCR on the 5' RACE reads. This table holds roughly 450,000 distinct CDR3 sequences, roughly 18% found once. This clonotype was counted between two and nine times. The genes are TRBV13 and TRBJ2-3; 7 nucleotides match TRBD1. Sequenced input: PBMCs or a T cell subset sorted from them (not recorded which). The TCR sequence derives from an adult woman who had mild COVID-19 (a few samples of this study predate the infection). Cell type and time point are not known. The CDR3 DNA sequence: TGTGCCAGCACCTTGACAGGGACCGATACGCAGTATTTT. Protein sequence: CASTLTGTDTQYF. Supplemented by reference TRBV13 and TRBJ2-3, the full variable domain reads AAGVIQSPRHLIKEKRETATLKCYPIPRHDTVYWYQQGPGQDPQFLISFYEKMQSDKGSIPDRFSAQQFSDYHSELNMSSLELGDSALYFCASTLTGTDTQYFGPGTRLTVL.